These 26 T cell receptor beta chains originate from one sample sequenced in a study of T cell clones after liver transplantation. Clones were sequenced by immunoSEQ multiplex PCR, and TCRdb holds only the in-frame ones, with some missing. The sample records around 100,000 clones, approximately 85% being singletons. The starting material was CD4+ T cells from blood, obtained before liver transplant. Receptor source: a human donor who received a liver transplant.

The chain has TRBV6-5 and TRBJ2-7; TRBD1 agrees at 9 bases. The CDR3 length is 15 residues. Trimming at V came to 6 bases and at J to 0 bases, leaving 6 bases not matched to a gene. CDR1 MNHEY and CDR2 SVGAGI come from the germline V gene. CDR3 DNA sequence: TGTGCCAGCAGACCGGACAGGGGCGCCTCCTACGAGCAGTACTTC. Translating gives CASRPDRGASYEQYF.

This chain links TRBV6-5 with TRBJ1-1; 7 bases are shared with TRBD1. CDR3 length equals 14 residues. The ends lost 5 bases at V and 5 bases at J; junction bases unmatched: 8. Germline V CDR1 and CDR2: MNHEY, SVGAGI. CDR3 region: CASSRTGVGTEAFF. Here the CDR3 DNA reads TGTGCCAGCAGTCGGACAGGAGTAGGGACTGAAGCTTTCTTT.

The chain combines TRBV14 with TRBJ1-1, with 7 bases matching TRBD1. Germline V CDR1 and CDR2: SGHDN, FVKESK. V dropped 3 bases and J dropped 0; count of bases not matched to a gene: 4. The length of the CDR3 is 15 residues. This CDR3 reads CASSHRTGMNTEAFF. For the CDR3, the DNA is TGTGCCAGCAGCCACCGGACAGGAATGAACACTGAAGCTTTCTTT.

The chain uses TRBV2 and TRBJ1-1, with no clear D. This CDR3 comprises 14 residues. Per germline, CDR1 SNHLY and CDR2 FYNNEI. With 1 base removed from V and 3 bases from J, the gap between germline ends came to 9 bases. The CDR3 coding sequence is TGTGCCAGCAGTGAAGGGACGTTGGACACTGAAGCTTTCTTT. Its protein is CASSEGTLDTEAFF.

For the CDR3, the DNA is TGTGCCAGCAGACCGACAGGGCGACAAGGCTCACCCCTCCACTTT. Encoded protein: CASRPTGRQGSPLHF. V usage is TRBV5-6 and J usage is TRBJ1-6; 7 bases are shared with TRBD1. The CDR3 extends over 15 amino acids. CDR1 is SGHDT, CDR2 YYEEEE, per germline. V dropped 5 bases and J dropped 10; count of bases not matched to a gene: 12.

The genes are TRBV4-1 and TRBJ2-1, with 8 bases aligning to TRBD2. After removal of 4 bases from V and 6 bases from J, the junction contained 14 bases not matched to a gene. Germline loops: CDR1 MGHRA, CDR2 YSYEKL. The CDR3 runs to 17 residues. This chain's CDR3 is CASSPQGAGLGLNEQFF. The DNA for the CDR3 is TGCGCCAGCAGCCCTCAGGGCGCGGGACTAGGCCTCAATGAGCAGTTCTTC.

The V call is TRBV10-3, the J call TRBJ2-7, with a possible D match to TRBD1 (5 bases). Looked up from germline, CDR1 is ENHRY and CDR2 is SYGVKD. Trimming took 2 bases from V and 1 from J, leaving 9 bases between them. CDR3 size: 14 residues. For the CDR3, the DNA is TGTGCCATCAGTGAGGCAGGGATTTCCTACGAGCAGTACTTC. Protein sequence: CAISEAGISYEQYF.

This clone was seen only once. The rearrangement joins TRBV15 to TRBJ1-4; TRBD1 agrees at 7 bases. CDR1 and CDR2 (germline): LNHNV, YYDKDF (reference sequence). V lost 1 base to trimming and J lost 7 bases; unmatched junction nucleotides: 6. The CDR3 runs 15 residues. The CDR3 DNA follows: TGTGCCACCAGCAGAGGGTCCCGGGACAGTGAAAAACTGTTTTTT. Protein product: CATSRGSRDSEKLFF.

V gene TRBV18 combines with J gene TRBJ2-5; 10 bases map to TRBD1. Per the germline V gene, CDR1 is KGHSH and CDR2 is LQKENI. The CDR3 is 13 residues long. V gave up 5 bases and J gave up 4 bases; unmatched junction bases: 1. The CDR3 nucleotides read TGTGCCAGCTCAGGACAGGGGGGAGAGACCCAGTACTTC. Its protein product is CASSGQGGETQYF.

This clone has only one observation. The J gene is TRBJ1-3, the V gene TRBV4-2, with 7 bases matching TRBD1. CDR3 length: 15 residues. The V and J ends lost 1 base and 4 bases, in that order; junction bases with no gene match: 4. The germline CDR1 and CDR2 sequences are LGHNA and YNFKEQ. The CDR3 loop reads CASSQVTGAGNTIYF. CDR3 sequence (DNA): TGTGCCAGCAGCCAAGTTACAGGGGCCGGAAACACCATATATTTT.

The rearrangement joins TRBV9 to TRBJ2-2; 7 nucleotides line up with TRBD1. Germline CDR1 and CDR2: SGDLS and YYNGEE. This CDR3 is 12 amino acids long. V was clipped by 7 bases and J by 6 bases; unmatched bases: 3. The CDR3 loop is CASGDRAGELFF. The CDR3 bases are TGTGCCAGCGGGGACAGAGCCGGGGAGCTGTTTTTT.

This rearrangement joins TRBV6-5 to TRBJ2-3, with D possibly TRBD2 on 5 matching bases. The ends were cut back, 0 bases at V and 1 base at J, with 11 bases in the middle. This CDR3 has 16 amino acids. Germline CDR1 MNHEY, CDR2 SVGAGI. CDR3 DNA sequence: TGTGCCAGCAGTTACTCGGAGGTCGGGGGCACAGATACGCAGTATTTT. It specifies CASSYSEVGGTDTQYF.

CDR3 DNA: TGTGCCAGCAGTTTTGGGGTTCAGGGGAGCACAGATACGCAGTATTTT. It specifies CASSFGVQGSTDTQYF. This chain connects TRBV27 to TRBJ2-3, with D possibly being TRBD1 (6 bases). There are 16 residues in the CDR3. The germline CDR1 and CDR2 sequences are MNHEY and SMNVEV (reference sequence). V lost 3 bases and J lost 0, with 13 bases in between.

J is TRBJ2-1 and V is TRBV20-1; no firm D call. This CDR3 has 10 amino acids. CDR1 DFQATT and CDR2 SNEGSKA come from the germline V gene (reference sequence). V was trimmed by 5 bases and J by 8 bases, leaving 7 bases between them. CDR3 bases: TGCAGTGCTGGCCGATATGAGCAGTTCTTC. Translation gives CSAGRYEQFF.

This chain links TRBV5-4 with TRBJ2-3; 9 positions agree with TRBD1. The germline gives CDR1 SGHNT, CDR2 YYREEE (reference sequence). The CDR3 loop spans 15 amino acids. The V and J ends lost 2 bases and 3 bases, in that order; junction bases with no gene match: 4. Here the CDR3 reads CASSFTGGRTDTQYF. The DNA for the CDR3 is TGTGCCAGCAGCTTTACAGGGGGCAGGACAGATACGCAGTATTTT.

This clone occurred once. This rearrangement joins TRBV5-1 to TRBJ2-5; D is undetermined. V was clipped by 6 bases and J by 1 base, with 13 bases between them. This CDR3 has 14 residues. Per germline, CDR1 SGHRS and CDR2 YFSETQ. CDR3 DNA: TGCGCCAGCAAGAAATCCGGCCTCCAAGAGACCCAGTACTTC. It is translated as CASKKSGLQETQYF.

The rearrangement joins TRBV6-1 to TRBJ2-3, with TRBD1 matching over 10 bases. There are 14 residues in the CDR3. Trimming at V came to 8 bases and at J to 6 bases, leaving 8 bases not matched to a gene. Germline V gene lookup returns CDR1 MNHNS and CDR2 SASEGT. In DNA, the CDR3 is TGTGCCAGCTGGTCGGGACAGGGGAGGGATACGCAGTATTTT. This translates into CASWSGQGRDTQYF.

The gene calls are TRBV11-3 and TRBJ2-7; 10 bases align to TRBD1. The V and J ends lost 8 bases and 5 bases, in that order; junction bases with no gene match: 0. This CDR3 has 11 residues. Looked up from germline, CDR1 is SGHNT and CDR2 is YENEEA. The CDR3 nucleotides read TGTGCCAGCGGGACAGGGGACGAGCAGTACTTC. Protein sequence: CASGTGDEQYF. Complete variable domain (other parts from reference TRBV11-3 and TRBJ2-7): EAGVVQSPRYKIIEKKQPVAFWCNPISGHNTLYWYLQNLGQGPELLIRYENEEAVDDSQLPKDRFSAERLKGVDSTLKIQPAELGDSAVYLCASGTGDEQYFGPGTRLTVT.

The gene calls are TRBV7-2 and TRBJ2-1, with a tentative D call TRBD2 (5 bases). CDR3 length: 16 residues. Germline-derived CDR1 and CDR2 are SGHTA and FQGNSA. Trimming shortened V by 1 base and J by 0 bases, and 10 bases separated the two germline ends. The DNA of the CDR3 is TGTGCCAGCAGCTTAGATCGGGGTATCTCCTACAATGAGCAGTTCTTC. Encoded protein: CASSLDRGISYNEQFF. Using reference TRBV7-2 and TRBJ2-1 for the parts outside the CDR3, the full variable domain is GAGVSQSPSNKVTEKGKDVELRCDPISGHTALYWYRQSLGQGLEFLIYFQGNSAPDKSGLPSDRFSAERTGGSVSTLTIQRTQQEDSAVYLCASSLDRGISYNEQFFGPGTRLTVL.

This clone has a single count. The chain employs TRBV4-1 and TRBJ1-4; no clear D gene. The CDR3 extends over 15 amino acids. Trimming cost V 2 bases and J 0 bases, with 7 bases left between them. Germline values: CDR1 MGHRA, CDR2 YSYEKL. CDR3 in DNA: TGCGCCAGCAGCCAAAAGGGCCCAACTAATGAAAAACTGTTTTTT. Protein sequence: CASSQKGPTNEKLFF.

The genes are TRBV7-8 and TRBJ2-7, with D possibly TRBD1 on 5 matching bases. V was pared by 1 base and J by 9 bases, with 13 bases between. The CDR3 runs 13 residues. Germline V lookup: CDR1 SGHVS, CDR2 FQNEAQ. DNA for the CDR3: TGTGCCAGCAGCTTAGAGTTAGGGGTTGGGCAGTACTTC. It encodes CASSLELGVGQYF.

This clone was seen more than once but under ten times. J is TRBJ1-1 and V is TRBV18; 8 bases match TRBD1. The germline gives CDR1 KGHSH, CDR2 LQKENI. This CDR3 spans 14 amino acids. Germline trimming cut 6 bases from V and 1 base from J; bases unmatched to any gene: 4. CDR3 in amino acids: CASSGTGRNTEAFF. In nucleotides, the CDR3 is TGTGCCAGCTCTGGGACAGGTAGGAACACTGAAGCTTTCTTT.

Only a few counts were recorded for this clone. The chain recombines TRBV7-3 with TRBJ2-7; D is undetermined. The CDR3 length is 14 residues. Germline V CDR1 and CDR2: SGHTA, FQGTGA. Trimming pared 2 bases from V and 6 bases from J, leaving 14 bases between. The DNA of the CDR3 is TGTGCCAGCAGCTTAGATGGGGAAACAACCGAGCAGTACTTC. Protein product: CASSLDGETTEQYF.

There are a few counts of this clone. V usage is TRBV19 and J usage is TRBJ1-1; D may be TRBD1 (5 bases). The germline CDR1 and CDR2 sequences are LNHDA and SQIVND (reference sequence). Between the trimmed V and J ends, which lost 4 bases and 0 bases, there was a span of 12 bases. CDR3 length equals 15 residues. CDR3 protein: CASSTQDLVNTEAFF. The DNA of the CDR3 is TGTGCCAGTAGTACACAGGACCTTGTGAACACTGAAGCTTTCTTT. The full variable domain, rest sourced from reference TRBV19 and TRBJ1-1, is DGGITQSPKYLFRKEGQNVTLSCEQNLNHDAMYWYRQDPGQGLRLIYYSQIVNDFQKGDIAEGYSVSREKKESFPLTVTSAQKNPTAFYLCASSTQDLVNTEAFFGQGTRLTVV.

The chain joins TRBV15 to TRBJ2-1, with 15 bases fitting TRBD2. The CDR3 consists of 17 residues. Germline V gives CDR1 LNHNV, CDR2 YYDKDF (reference sequence). V shed 1 base, J shed 7 bases, and the junction held 5 bases outside the gene matches. This chain's CDR3 is CATSRGTSGGAGNEQFF. For the CDR3, the DNA is TGTGCCACCAGCAGAGGGACTAGCGGGGGGGCAGGGAATGAGCAGTTCTTC.

The chain carries TRBV19 and TRBJ2-2; 9 bases map to TRBD1. CDR3 length: 16 amino acids. The germline V gene encodes CDR1 LNHDA and CDR2 SQIVND (reference sequence). J gave up 4 bases and V 6 bases, and 9 bases lay outside the gene matches. The CDR3 DNA reads as TGTGCCAGTAGAACGACCGGGACAGGGATCACCGGGGAGCTGTTTTTT. This encodes CASRTTGTGITGELFF. Looking up the rest from reference TRBV19 and TRBJ2-2 gives the full variable domain: DGGITQSPKYLFRKEGQNVTLSCEQNLNHDAMYWYRQDPGQGLRLIYYSQIVNDFQKGDIAEGYSVSREKKESFPLTVTSAQKNPTAFYLCASRTTGTGITGELFFGEGSRLTVL.